The rows below give T cell receptor beta chains drawn from one sample of a study of blood T cells in healthy people across ages. TCRdb reprocessed the 5' RACE reads via MiXCR and lists one record per CDR3 protein. The table records approximately 800,000 distinct CDR3 sequences, approximately 59% of them present only once. Sequencing used blood. The origin of the receptors is a man aged 30 to 39 in good health. CDR3s include the opening cysteine and the closing phenylalanine or tryptophan. A D gene is named only where the DNA matches it firmly. Size is stated for part of the rows, as once, few or many counts, or as a class when the clone is expanded.

NA	TRBV20-1	TRBJ1-2	NA	CSASRQGEGYTF	TGCAGTGCTAGTCGGCAGGGAGAAGGCTACACCTTC
NA	TRBV6-1	TRBJ2-1	NA	CASSEVTNEQFF	TGTGCCAGCAGTGAAGTTACCAATGAGCAGTTCTTC
TRBD2	TRBV20-1	TRBJ2-7	NA	CSADGTSIPIRDEQYF	TGCAGTGCTGACGGGACTAGCATACCTATACGTGACGAGCAGTACTTC
NA	TRBV7-3	TRBJ1-4	NA	CANLCEKLFF	TGTGCCAACCTCTGCGAAAAACTGTTTTTT
NA	TRBV4-2	TRBJ1-2	many	CASSQDTRHFNYGYTF	TGTGCCAGCAGCCAAGATACCCGACACTTTAACTATGGCTACACCTTC
NA	TRBV2	TRBJ1-2	NA	CASSEDQSAYGYTF	TGTGCCAGCAGTGAAGATCAATCAGCCTATGGCTACACCTTC
NA	TRBV6-1	TRBJ2-2	NA	CASSERDVGELFF	TGTGCCAGCAGTGAACGAGACGTTGGGGAGCTGTTTTTT
NA	TRBV7-9	TRBJ2-6	NA	CASSSLRAGPSGANVLTF	TGTGCCAGCAGCTCCCTAAGGGCGGGACCTTCTGGGGCCAACGTCCTGACTTTC
NA	TRBV28	TRBJ2-7	NA	CAAEAIPSYEQYF	TGTGCCGCAGAAGCAATCCCCTCCTACGAGCAGTACTTC
TRBD1	TRBV7-2	TRBJ2-7	NA	CASSTGTGGTWEQYF	TGTGCCAGCAGCACAGGGACAGGGGGAACTTGGGAGCAGTACTTC
TRBD1	TRBV10-3	TRBJ2-5	NA	CAISESSLGQGAETQYF	TGTGCCATCAGTGAGTCGAGTCTGGGACAGGGAGCGGAGACCCAGTACTTC
NA	TRBV2	TRBJ1-5	NA	CASSVGGDNQPQHF	TGTGCCAGCAGTGTAGGCGGAGACAATCAGCCCCAGCATTTT
NA	TRBV4-2	TRBJ2-1	NA	CASSQVGGTPYDEQFF	TGTGCCAGCAGCCAAGTTGGGGGCACACCCTACGATGAGCAGTTCTTC
NA	TRBV7-9	TRBJ1-2	NA	CASSLALPNYGYTF	TGTGCCAGCAGCTTAGCGCTCCCAAACTATGGCTACACCTTC
TRBD2	TRBV6-1	TRBJ2-5	NA	CASSEAASGGTLGAQYF	TGTGCCAGCAGTGAAGCGGCTAGCGGGGGGACACTCGGGGCCCAGTACTTC
NA	TRBV4-3	TRBJ2-3	once	CASSQDRVVGSFFTDTQYF	TGCGCCAGCAGCCAAGATCGGGTGGTAGGCAGCTTCTTCACAGATACGCAGTATTTT
NA	TRBV2	TRBJ1-2	NA	CASREGTNYVYTF	TGTGCCAGCAGGGAGGGGACCAACTATGTCTACACCTTC
NA	TRBV2	TRBJ2-7	NA	CASRGADVYEQYF	TGTGCCAGCCGCGGGGCGGATGTCTACGAGCAGTACTTC
NA	TRBV6-5	TRBJ2-3	NA	CASTQGGRADTQYF	TGTGCCAGCACCCAGGGCGGCCGGGCAGATACGCAGTATTTT
TRBD2	TRBV20-1	TRBJ2-3	NA	CSAREAGIRTDTQYF	TGCAGTGCTAGGGAAGCGGGGATAAGGACAGATACGCAGTATTTT
TRBD2	TRBV6-1	TRBJ2-7	NA	CASSEESSGIPFYEQYF	TGTGCCAGCAGTGAAGAGTCTAGCGGGATCCCCTTCTACGAGCAGTACTTC
NA	TRBV6-5	TRBJ2-1	NA	CASSTDHRVSNEQFF	TGTGCCAGCAGTACGGACCACAGGGTATCCAATGAGCAGTTCTTC
TRBD1	TRBV28	TRBJ2-7	few	CASSGDREVSYEQYF	TGTGCCAGCAGTGGGGACAGGGAGGTCTCCTACGAGCAGTACTTC
NA	TRBV10-3	TRBJ2-3	NA	CAISDGPPGTDTQYF	TGTGCCATCAGTGACGGCCCTCCTGGCACAGATACGCAGTATTTT